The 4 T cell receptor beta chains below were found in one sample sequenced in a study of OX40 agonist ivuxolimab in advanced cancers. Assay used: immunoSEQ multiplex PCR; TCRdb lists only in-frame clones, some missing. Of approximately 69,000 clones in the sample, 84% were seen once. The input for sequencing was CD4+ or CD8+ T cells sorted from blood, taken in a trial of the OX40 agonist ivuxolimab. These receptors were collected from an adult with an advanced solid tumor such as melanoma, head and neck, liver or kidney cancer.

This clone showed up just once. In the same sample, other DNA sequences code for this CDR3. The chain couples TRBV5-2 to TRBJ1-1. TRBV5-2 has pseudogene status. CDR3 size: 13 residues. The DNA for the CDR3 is TGCGCCAGCAGCCCCCGGGAGGTCACTGAAGCTTTCTTT. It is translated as CASSPREVTEAFF.

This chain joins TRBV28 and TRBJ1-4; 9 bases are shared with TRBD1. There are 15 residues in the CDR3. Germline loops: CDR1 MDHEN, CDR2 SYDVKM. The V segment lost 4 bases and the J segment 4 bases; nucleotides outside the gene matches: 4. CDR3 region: CASSSQGQGNEKLFF. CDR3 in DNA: TGTGCCAGCAGTTCCCAGGGACAGGGTAATGAAAAACTGTTTTTT.

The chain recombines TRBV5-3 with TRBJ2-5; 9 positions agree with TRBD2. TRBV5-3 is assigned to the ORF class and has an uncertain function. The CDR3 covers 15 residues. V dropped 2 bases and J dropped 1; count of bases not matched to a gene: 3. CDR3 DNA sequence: TGTGCCAGAAGCTTAAGTAGCGGGAGCCAAGAGACCCAGTACTTC. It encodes CARSLSSGSQETQYF.

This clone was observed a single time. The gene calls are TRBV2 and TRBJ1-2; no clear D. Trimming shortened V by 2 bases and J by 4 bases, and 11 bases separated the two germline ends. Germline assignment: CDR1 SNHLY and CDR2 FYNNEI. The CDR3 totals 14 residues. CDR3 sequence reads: CASSELRSLYGYTF. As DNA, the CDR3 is TGTGCCAGCAGTGAACTTAGGAGCCTCTATGGCTACACCTTC. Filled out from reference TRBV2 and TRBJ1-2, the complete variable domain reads EPEVTQTPSHQVTQMGQEVILRCVPISNHLYFYWYRQILGQKVEFLVSFYNNEISEKSEIFDDQFSVERPDGSNFTLKIRSTKLEDSAMYFCASSELRSLYGYTFGSGTRLTVV.